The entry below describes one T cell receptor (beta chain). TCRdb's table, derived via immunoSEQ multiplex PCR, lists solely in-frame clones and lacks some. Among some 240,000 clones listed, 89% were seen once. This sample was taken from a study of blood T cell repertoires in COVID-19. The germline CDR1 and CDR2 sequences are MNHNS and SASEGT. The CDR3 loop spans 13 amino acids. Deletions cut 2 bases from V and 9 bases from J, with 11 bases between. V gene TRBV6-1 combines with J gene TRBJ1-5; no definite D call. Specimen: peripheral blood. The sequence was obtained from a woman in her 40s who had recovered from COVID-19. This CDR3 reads CASSEQEGGPQHF. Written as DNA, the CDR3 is TGTGCCAGCAGTGAACAGGAGGGCGGGCCCCAGCATTTT.